Following are 30 T cell receptor beta chains from one sample sequenced in a study of CD8 T cells in Susac syndrome. Roughly 0.45 to 1 ug RNA was reverse transcribed with random hexamers. Via MiXCR, TCRdb re-called the immunoSEQ multiplex PCR reads, giving one row per CDR3 protein. The sample has approximately 130,000 distinct CDR3 sequences, around nine tenths seen once; the top ten hold 0.24%. Sequenced sample: CD8+ T cells from PBMCs. These receptors were collected from a human donor with multiple sclerosis.

The table lists this clonotype with a few counts. The chain combines TRBV27 with TRBJ1-1, with D hard to call. The V end lost 6 bases, the J end lost 4 bases, and 9 bases lay between the germline ends. This CDR3 comprises 12 residues. Germline-derived CDR1 and CDR2 are MNHEY and SMNVEV (reference sequence). The DNA of the CDR3 is TGTGCCAGCAGGGAGGGAGGCACTGAAGCTTTCTTT. Its translation is CASREGGTEAFF.

V gene TRBV4-3 combines with J gene TRBJ2-1; 10 bases map to TRBD2. V was pared by 0 bases and J by 3 bases, with 2 bases of the junction left unmatched. Germline CDR1 and CDR2: LGHNA and YSLEER. The CDR3 runs 16 residues. In nucleotides, the CDR3 is TGCGCCAGCAGCCAAGAAGCTAGCGGGGGCTACAATGAGCAGTTCTTC. Translation gives CASSQEASGGYNEQFF.

This sequence joins TRBV5-1 and TRBJ1-5; D gene uncertain. The CDR3 consists of 15 residues. In germline, CDR1 is SGHRS, CDR2 YFSETQ. The V gene lost 0 bases and the J gene lost 4 bases, with 11 bases spanning the gap. CDR3 loop: CASSLGEGGNQPQHF. Here the CDR3 DNA reads TGCGCCAGCAGCTTGGGGGAGGGAGGAAATCAGCCCCAGCATTTT.

The CDR3 DNA is TGTGCCAGCAGTTTAACAGGACGCTACGAGCAGTACTTC. Translating it yields CASSLTGRYEQYF. The chain carries TRBV28 and TRBJ2-7, with a tentative D call TRBD1 (5 bases). Trimming shortened V by 2 bases and J by 3 bases, and 8 bases separated the two germline ends. The CDR3 is 13 amino acids. Germline loops: CDR1 MDHEN, CDR2 SYDVKM. The whole variable domain, filled in from reference TRBV28 and TRBJ2-7, reads DVKVTQSSRYLVKRTGEKVFLECVQDMDHENMFWYRQDPGLGLRLIYFSYDVKMKEKGDIPEGYSVSREKKERFSLILESASTNQTSMYLCASSLTGRYEQYFGPGTRLTVT.

This chain links TRBV27 with TRBJ1-2; D is unclear. Trimming cost V 0 bases and J 7 bases, with 9 bases left between them. Per germline, CDR1 MNHEY and CDR2 SMNVEV (reference sequence). This CDR3 contains 13 residues. Here the CDR3 DNA reads TGTGCCAGCAGTTTATCTCATATTGGTGGCTACACCTTC. Encoded protein: CASSLSHIGGYTF.

The V gene is TRBV15, the J gene TRBJ2-1; a weak D match, TRBD2 (5 bases). CDR1 and CDR2 from the germline V gene are LNHNV and YYDKDF (reference sequence). The CDR3 runs 13 residues. The CDR3 reads CATGGTRYNEQFF. The CDR3 bases are TGTGCAACTGGAGGCACTAGGTACAATGAGCAGTTCTTC. Together with reference TRBV15 and TRBJ2-1, the CDR3 gives the full variable domain: DAMVIQNPRYQVTQFGKPVTLSCSQTLNHNVMYWYQQKSSQAPKLLFHYYDKDFNNEADTPDNFQSRRPNTSFCFLDIRSPGLGDTAMYLCATGGTRYNEQFFGPGTRLTVL.

This clonotype has a single count. The chain employs TRBV28 and TRBJ1-2; unclear D gene. CDR1 and CDR2 from the germline V gene are MDHEN and SYDVKM. CDR3 size: 13 residues. V shed 5 bases and J shed 3 bases, with 10 bases lying between them. CDR3: CASSPLVDYGYTF. Written as DNA, the CDR3 is TGTGCCAGCAGTCCCCTCGTGGACTATGGCTACACCTTC.

The genes are TRBV29-1 and TRBJ2-7; D not resolved. V was cut by 1 base and J by 5 bases, with 9 bases left in between. Looked up from germline, CDR1 is SQVTM and CDR2 is ANQGSEA. The CDR3 has 12 amino acids. The CDR3 spells CSVEGSRDEQYF. As DNA, the CDR3 is TGCAGCGTTGAAGGGTCTAGGGACGAGCAGTACTTC.

The chain combines TRBV7-8 with TRBJ2-1, with 10 bases lining up with TRBD2. The junction had 11 bases not matched to a gene; V was cut back by 4 bases and J by 5 bases. CDR1 and CDR2 from the germline V gene are SGHVS and FQNEAQ. This CDR3 contains 17 residues. The CDR3 sequence is CASSWGPGTSANNEQFF. In DNA form, the CDR3 reads TGTGCCAGCAGCTGGGGGCCCGGGACTAGCGCCAACAATGAGCAGTTCTTC.

Only a few counts were recorded for this clonotype. V and J are TRBV7-6 and TRBJ2-7, with 7 bases lining up with TRBD2. Germline V gene lookup returns CDR1 SGHVS and CDR2 FNYEAQ. Germline trimming cut 5 bases from V and 9 bases from J; bases unmatched to any gene: 10. This CDR3 comprises 13 residues. Here the CDR3 DNA reads TGTGCCAGCAGCCCATCTATCCGCGGGAGGCAGTACTTC. This translates into CASSPSIRGRQYF.

The genes are TRBV27 and TRBJ2-1; no clear D gene. The CDR3 sequence is 12 residues long. CDR1 and CDR2 (germline): MNHEY, SMNVEV (reference sequence). V was cut by 10 bases and J by 4 bases, with 11 bases left in between. The DNA for the CDR3 is TGTGCCACCGTGGGGATATACAATGAGCAGTTCTTC. Protein sequence: CATVGIYNEQFF.

V is TRBV30 and J is TRBJ1-1; TRBD1 aligns across 8 bases. V lost 8 bases to trimming and J lost 5 bases; unmatched junction nucleotides: 10. The CDR3 consists of 13 residues. Germline CDR1 GTSNPN, CDR2 SVGIG (reference sequence). CDR3 loop: CAEGYRGSTEAFF. Here the CDR3 DNA reads TGTGCCGAGGGGTACAGGGGGTCAACTGAAGCTTTCTTT.

This clonotype was observed once. The chain combines TRBV5-1 with TRBJ2-1; 8 nucleotides agree with TRBD1. Germline CDR1 and CDR2: SGHRS and YFSETQ. Unmatched junction bases numbered 5, after V lost 0 bases and J lost 6 bases. The CDR3 runs to 15 residues. The CDR3 nucleotides are TGCGCCAGCAGCTTGGGGACAGGGTCACGCAATGAGCAGTTCTTC. Translation: CASSLGTGSRNEQFF.

The chain carries TRBV27 and TRBJ2-3; D is unclear. V was trimmed by 6 bases and J by 3 bases, leaving 16 bases between them. CDR3 length equals 15 residues. Germline-derived CDR1 and CDR2 are MNHEY and SMNVEV (reference sequence). The CDR3 region is CASRSLVKSTDTQYF. CDR3 nucleotides: TGTGCCAGCAGATCTCTAGTGAAAAGTACAGATACGCAGTATTTT.

The chain employs TRBV27 and TRBJ1-1; unclear D gene. Trimming cost V 3 bases and J 5 bases, with 13 bases left between them. The V gene's germline CDR1 is MNHEY and CDR2 SMNVEV (reference sequence). CDR3 size: 14 residues. DNA for the CDR3: TGTGCCAGCAGTTTGATCGGCCTGGGGACTGAAGCTTTCTTT. Translating it yields CASSLIGLGTEAFF.

The chain uses TRBV12-3 or TRBV12-4 and TRBJ2-4; no clear D gene. The CDR3 is made up of 11 amino acids. Trimming cost V 6 bases and J 8 bases, with 8 bases left between them. The CDR3 DNA reads TGTGCCAGCAGCCCTCACGACATTCAGTACTTC. Translation: CASSPHDIQYF.

The chain has TRBV27 and TRBJ2-7, with D hard to call. Trimming took off 5 bases at V and 3 bases at J, with 11 bases between the two ends. The germline V gene encodes CDR1 MNHEY and CDR2 SMNVEV (reference sequence). The CDR3 runs to 13 residues. As DNA, the CDR3 is TGTGCCAGCAGTAGTGCAGCGAACTACGAGCAGTACTTC. Translating gives CASSSAANYEQYF.

The gene calls are TRBV18 and TRBJ1-1; D remains ambiguous. Germline CDR1 and CDR2: KGHSH and LQKENI. There are 13 residues in the CDR3. Deletions cut 2 bases from V and 6 bases from J, with 10 bases between. CDR3 nucleotides: TGTGCCAGCTCACCATTGGTGGGCGCTGAAGCTTTCTTT. It translates to CASSPLVGAEAFF.

This chain connects TRBV29-1 to TRBJ2-7, with TRBD1 identical over 10 bases. CDR3 length equals 16 residues. J was trimmed by 0 bases and V by 0 bases; bases with no gene match: 5. The germline CDR1 and CDR2 sequences are SQVTM and ANQGSEA. The CDR3 loop is CSVEDHGQGDSYEQYF. The CDR3 DNA reads as TGCAGCGTTGAAGATCACGGACAGGGGGACTCCTACGAGCAGTACTTC.

V and J are TRBV7-9 and TRBJ1-2; a possible D gene is TRBD1 (6 bases). The V and J ends lost 5 bases and 2 bases respectively, with 18 bases between them. The germline gives CDR1 SEHNR, CDR2 FQNEAQ (reference sequence). The CDR3 runs 16 residues. CDR3 residues: CASSMSIRGSNYGYTF. CDR3 DNA sequence: TGTGCCAGCAGCATGTCGATCAGGGGTAGCAACTATGGCTACACCTTC.

This chain joins TRBV5-4 and TRBJ2-5; D ambiguous. The CDR3 covers 13 residues. Germline CDR1 reads SGHNT; CDR2 reads YYREEE (reference sequence). Trimming took off 7 bases at V and 0 bases at J, with 10 bases between the two ends. CDR3 in DNA: TGTGCCAGCGGGATGGAATACCAAGAGACCCAGTACTTC. Protein sequence: CASGMEYQETQYF. The entire variable domain, with the rest obtained from reference TRBV5-4 and TRBJ2-5, is as follows: ETGVTQSPTHLIKTRGQQVTLRCSSQSGHNTVSWYQQALGQGPQFIFQYYREEENGRGNFPPRFSGLQFPNYSSELNVNALELDDSALYLCASGMEYQETQYFGPGTRLLVL.

The chain employs TRBV27 and TRBJ1-5, with a tentative D call TRBD1 (6 bases). The germline V and J ends were trimmed by 8 bases and 6 bases, with 11 bases remaining between them. This CDR3 is 12 amino acids long. Germline values: CDR1 MNHEY, CDR2 SMNVEV (reference sequence). The CDR3 region is CASGGGPQPQHF. The DNA for the CDR3 is TGTGCCAGCGGGGGGGGGCCTCAGCCCCAGCATTTT.

This chain connects TRBV29-1 to TRBJ2-1; TRBD2 aligns across 7 bases. The CDR3 totals 14 residues. The V segment lost 4 bases and the J segment 3 bases; nucleotides outside the gene matches: 6. In germline, CDR1 is SQVTM, CDR2 ANQGSEA. The CDR3 nucleotides are TGCAGCGTTGTCGGGAGGAGCAACTACAATGAGCAGTTCTTC. This codes for CSVVGRSNYNEQFF.

The gene calls are TRBV29-1 and TRBJ2-3, with a weak D call TRBD2 (7 bases). CDR1 and CDR2 (germline): SQVTM, ANQGSEA. Trimming pared 4 bases from V and 8 bases from J, leaving 19 bases between. The CDR3 extends over 14 amino acids. The CDR3 loop is CSVGGGGRDGTQYF. The DNA for the CDR3 is TGCAGCGTTGGAGGCGGGGGCAGGGACGGTACGCAGTATTTT.

The chain uses TRBV6-5 and TRBJ1-5; D might be TRBD1 (6 bases). Germline-derived CDR1 and CDR2 are MNHEY and SVGAGI. This CDR3 has 14 residues. Trimming cost V 5 bases and J 4 bases, with 12 bases left between them. The CDR3 here is CASSDRQDNQPQHF. Here the CDR3 DNA reads TGTGCCAGCAGTGACCGACAGGATAATCAGCCCCAGCATTTT.

The CDR3 sequence is CASSVGLSTNTGELFF. CDR3 DNA sequence: TGTGCCAGCAGCGTTGGACTTAGCACAAACACCGGGGAGCTGTTTTTT. The rearrangement links TRBV9 to TRBJ2-2, with D possibly TRBD2 on 5 matching bases. CDR3 length equals 16 residues. Trimming removed 2 bases at V and 2 bases at J, with 13 bases between. Germline assignment: CDR1 SGDLS and CDR2 YYNGEE.

The rearrangement uses TRBV29-1 and TRBJ1-1, with D tentatively TRBD1 (6 bases). V gave up 2 bases and J gave up 3 bases, with 16 bases separating them. CDR1 and CDR2 (germline): SQVTM, ANQGSEA. The CDR3 length is 15 residues. Here the CDR3 reads CSVENAGAGYTEAFF. CDR3 bases: TGCAGCGTTGAAAACGCAGGGGCCGGATACACTGAAGCTTTCTTT. Full variable domain (rest looked up from reference TRBV29-1 and TRBJ1-1): SAVISQKPSRDICQRGTSLTIQCQVDSQVTMMFWYRQQPGQSLTLIATANQGSEATYESGFVIDKFPISRPNLTFSTLTVSNMSPEDSSIYLCSVENAGAGYTEAFFGQGTRLTVV.

The rearrangement uses TRBV30 and TRBJ1-1, with a tentative D call TRBD1 (5 bases). The CDR3 is 14 amino acids. V was pared by 0 bases and J by 7 bases, with 15 bases between. Germline CDR1 reads GTSNPN; CDR2 reads SVGIG (reference sequence). For the CDR3, the DNA is TGTGCCTGGAGTGTAGGAGGGGACCCGGATGAAGCTTTCTTT. Amino acid sequence: CAWSVGGDPDEAFF.

This clonotype showed up just a few times. The chain combines TRBV18 with TRBJ1-1; D not resolved. The CDR3 covers 12 residues. Trimming removed 2 bases at V and 4 bases at J, with 5 bases between. Germline V gene lookup returns CDR1 KGHSH and CDR2 LQKENI. In DNA form, the CDR3 reads TGTGCCAGCTCACCAGTAGGCACTGAAGCTTTCTTT. Encoded protein: CASSPVGTEAFF.

The gene calls are TRBV7-9 and TRBJ2-2; unclear D gene. Trimming cost V 6 bases and J 2 bases, with 7 bases left between them. CDR1 and CDR2 (germline): SEHNR, FQNEAQ (reference sequence). The CDR3 consists of 13 residues. CDR3 amino acids: CASSGQNTGELFF. In DNA, the CDR3 is TGTGCCAGCAGTGGTCAAAACACCGGGGAGCTGTTTTTT.